A single sample gave rise to the 17 T cell receptor beta chains below, sequenced in a study of cytomegalovirus exposure and HLA in healthy donors. The PCR contained 60 Vbeta and 13 Jbeta primers. Generated by immunoSEQ multiplex PCR, the TCRdb table keeps only in-frame clones and is missing some. The top ten hold 5.5% of the sample, which has approximately 85,000 clones, roughly 58% seen once. The sequencing input was PBMCs. The receptor source for this set is a woman in her thirties in good health and CMV-seropositive.

This clone was detected a few times. The rearrangement links TRBV5-4 to TRBJ2-7, with a possible D match to TRBD1 (6 bases). The CDR3 has 14 residues. The germline V and J ends were trimmed by 0 bases and 1 base, with 8 bases remaining between them. Germline V gives CDR1 SGHNT, CDR2 YYREEE (reference sequence). The CDR3 DNA sequence: TGTGCCAGCAGCTTGGCGACAGGTTCCTACGAGCAGTACTTC. Translation gives CASSLATGSYEQYF.

CDR3 DNA: TGCGCCAGCAGCCGGGGGACGGGGGGCCCAGGGGAGACCCAGTACTTC. Its translation: CASSRGTGGPGETQYF. The V gene is TRBV4-1, the J gene TRBJ2-5; maybe TRBD2 (7 bases). Germline V gene data show CDR1 as MGHRA and CDR2 as YSYEKL. CDR3 length: 16 residues. The V and J ends lost 4 bases and 5 bases respectively, with 20 bases between them.

The chain uses TRBV5-4 and TRBJ1-1, with D unclear. CDR1 is SGHNT and CDR2 is YYREEE in the germline V gene (reference sequence). V was trimmed by 3 bases and J by 5 bases, leaving 14 bases between them. The CDR3 has 14 amino acids. The CDR3 DNA is TGTGCCAGCAGCTACAAGGATCGGGAGACTGAAGCTTTCTTT. Encoded protein: CASSYKDRETEAFF.

This chain joins TRBV9 and TRBJ2-2; perhaps TRBD2 as D (6 bases). Germline V gene sequence: CDR1 SGDLS, CDR2 YYNGEE. V was trimmed by 4 bases and J by 4 bases, leaving 26 bases between them. The CDR3 is made up of 19 amino acids. This chain's CDR3 is CASSLVPGLFRGGTGELFF. DNA of the CDR3: TGTGCCAGCAGCCTCGTCCCGGGACTTTTTCGGGGCGGCACCGGGGAGCTGTTTTTT.

The rearrangement links TRBV7-8 to TRBJ1-1; D perhaps matches TRBD1 (6 bases). The CDR3 covers 15 residues. The V end lost 7 bases, the J end lost 1 base, and 16 bases lay between the germline ends. The germline CDR1 and CDR2 sequences are SGHVS and FQNEAQ. The CDR3 nucleotides read TGTGCCAGCACCAGAGGGGGGGCTGGGAACACTGAAGCTTTCTTT. Its protein product is CASTRGGAGNTEAFF.

This chain joins TRBV7-6 and TRBJ2-7; 8 bases map to TRBD2. The CDR3 covers 15 residues. CDR1 is SGHVS, CDR2 FNYEAQ, per germline. V lost 1 base to trimming and J lost 5 bases; unmatched junction nucleotides: 7. The CDR3: CASSLEVAGRDEQYF. CDR3 sequence (DNA): TGTGCCAGCAGCTTAGAGGTAGCGGGGAGGGACGAGCAGTACTTC.

The chain combines TRBV7-8 with TRBJ2-1; D possibly corresponds to TRBD1 (5 bases). V lost 5 bases, J lost 0 bases, and 17 bases lay in between. The germline V gene encodes CDR1 SGHVS and CDR2 FQNEAQ. The CDR3 contains 17 residues. The CDR3 here is CASSHQGARSSYNEQFF. CDR3 sequence (DNA): TGTGCCAGCAGCCATCAAGGGGCTAGAAGCTCCTACAATGAGCAGTTCTTC.

In this sample, this clone turned up many times. The chain combines TRBV15 with TRBJ1-2, with 11 nucleotides matching TRBD1. This CDR3 is 18 amino acids long. V was clipped by 1 base and J by 2 bases; unmatched bases: 9. CDR1 and CDR2 from the germline V gene are LNHNV and YYDKDF (reference sequence). The CDR3 region has the DNA TGTGCCACCAGCAGAGGGACAGGGGGCCAATATCAGAACTATGGCTACACCTTC. Its translation is CATSRGTGGQYQNYGYTF.

J is TRBJ2-7 and V is TRBV7-2; 9 nucleotides align to TRBD1. Germline V gene lookup returns CDR1 SGHTA and CDR2 FQGNSA. CDR3 size: 13 residues. Trimming removed 5 bases from V and 5 bases from J; junction bases left unmatched: 4. CDR3: CASSPWDRDEQYF. Written as DNA, the CDR3 is TGTGCCAGCAGCCCCTGGGACAGGGACGAGCAGTACTTC.

The chain carries TRBV7-3 and TRBJ2-1; weak D call: TRBD2 (6 bases). CDR1 and CDR2 from the germline V gene are SGHTA and FQGTGA. Trimming cost V 5 bases and J 7 bases, with 27 bases left between them. The CDR3 has 18 residues. The CDR3 DNA is TGTGCCAGCAGCCGATGGCCGCTGCGGGGTCTTTTTTCAAATGAGCAGTTCTTC. Translating gives CASSRWPLRGLFSNEQFF. Drawing the rest from reference TRBV7-3 and TRBJ2-1, the complete variable domain is GAGVSQTPSNKVTEKGKYVELRCDPISGHTALYWYRQSLGQGPEFLIYFQGTGAADDSGLPNDRFFAVRPEGSVSTLKIQRTERGDSAVYLCASSRWPLRGLFSNEQFFGPGTRLTVL.

The chain combines TRBV10-1 with TRBJ1-1, with a possible D match to TRBD1 (5 bases). V lost 3 bases and J lost 6, with 11 bases in between. The CDR3 is made up of 13 amino acids. The germline V gene has CDR1 WNHNN and CDR2 SYGVQD (reference sequence). The CDR3 loop reads CASSEYPGAEAFF. In DNA form, the CDR3 reads TGCGCCAGCAGTGAATACCCGGGGGCTGAAGCTTTCTTT.

V is TRBV19 and J is TRBJ1-1; 7 bases line up with TRBD1. Germline loops: CDR1 LNHDA, CDR2 SQIVND (reference sequence). CDR3 length: 18 amino acids. Losses at the gene ends were 3 bases for V and 5 bases for J; bases not matched to a gene: 18. The CDR3 reads CASSITPRGREGRTEAFF. The CDR3 bases are TGTGCCAGTAGTATCACCCCAAGGGGGCGCGAAGGTAGGACTGAAGCTTTCTTT.

V usage is TRBV7-3 and J usage is TRBJ1-1; D is perhaps TRBD1 (6 bases). Germline CDR1 reads SGHTA; CDR2 reads FQGTGA. This CDR3 comprises 15 residues. The germline V and J ends were trimmed by 8 bases and 6 bases, with 22 bases remaining between them. The CDR3 DNA sequence: TGTGCCAGCCGGAAACGGGACACGTTCGGCTCTGAAGCTTTCTTT. This gives the protein CASRKRDTFGSEAFF.

The chain uses TRBV6-1 and TRBJ1-1, with 9 positions matching TRBD1. Trimming cost V 6 bases and J 3 bases; bases outside gene matches: 8. Germline V lookup: CDR1 MNHNS, CDR2 SASEGT. This CDR3 is 15 amino acids long. CDR3 residues: CASSPQGAEDTEAFF. The CDR3 DNA sequence: TGTGCCAGCAGCCCACAGGGGGCTGAGGACACTGAAGCTTTCTTT.

The sample holds a few counts of this clone. The chain uses TRBV18 and TRBJ1-1, with TRBD1 matching 7 bases. V was clipped by 3 bases and J by 5 bases; unmatched bases: 6. The CDR3 sequence is 14 residues long. In germline, CDR1 is KGHSH, CDR2 LQKENI. DNA of the CDR3: TGTGCCAGCTCACCCGGACAGGCCCCGACTGAAGCTTTCTTT. This gives the protein CASSPGQAPTEAFF.

The V call is TRBV6-1, the J call TRBJ1-6; 9 bases line up with TRBD1. V trimming: 10 bases; J trimming: 10 bases; junction bases outside the gene matches: 5. This CDR3 has 12 residues. Germline loops: CDR1 MNHNS, CDR2 SASEGT. CDR3 region: CATRQGESPLHF. The CDR3 DNA reads as TGTGCCACCCGACAGGGGGAATCACCCCTCCACTTT.

V is TRBV19 and J is TRBJ2-1, with D possibly TRBD2 on 6 matching bases. Trimming took 7 bases from V and 4 from J, leaving 20 bases between them. Germline V lookup: CDR1 LNHDA, CDR2 SQIVND (reference sequence). This CDR3 has 16 amino acids. In DNA form, the CDR3 reads TGTGCCAGTACCGGGGGTTGGGCAGGAGAGTACAATGAGCAGTTCTTC. Translated, it gives CASTGGWAGEYNEQFF.